This paragraph covers one T cell receptor (beta chain) sequence. The antigen is undetermined. This CDR3 spans 11 amino acids. V was pared by 8 bases and J by 3 bases, with 10 bases between. Germline CDR1 is GTSNPN and CDR2 is SVGIG (reference sequence). The assay was immunoSEQ multiplex PCR, and TCRdb's table has in-frame clones only and misses some. The sample yields about 2,200,000 clones, under 95% seen once. This entry is derived from a study of shared clonotypes between healthy human individuals. The study, taken as a whole, reports: Generation probabilities of non-shared clonotypes were lower (relative to those shared by all four donors).

Terminally differentiated effector memory CD45RA+ cells were left out of the naive CD8 fraction, which was CD45RO-negative and positively selected for CCR7. The source of this sequence is a man aged 18 to 29 in good health. Some clones in this sample may be carry-over from other donors' samples. The sequenced material came from naive CD8+ T cells from PBMCs. The rearrangement links TRBV30 to TRBJ1-2; D uncertain. CDR3 region: CALLRDYGYTF. Here the CDR3 DNA reads TGTGCCCTTCTCCGGGACTATGGCTACACCTTC.